A selection of T cell receptor beta chains follows, all from one sample in a study of T cells in Graves' hyperthyroidism and ophthalmopathy. TCRdb recomputed calls from the multiplex PCR reads with MiXCR, one row per CDR3 protein. The sample holds around 560,000 distinct CDR3 sequences, roughly a sixth seen once. What was sequenced was blood. The receptors here all came from a woman between 18 and 29 years old with Graves' hyperthyroidism. Each CDR3 is given with its conserved first and last residue. The D gene is left open where the match is weak. Expanded clones are given a class, and other clones once, few, many or no size at all.

d_gene | j_gene | abundance | v_gene | CDR3aa | CDR3nt
TRBD1 | TRBJ2-1 | . | TRBV24-1 | CATSDRGQDNEQFF | TGTGCCACCAGTGACCGTGGACAGGACAATGAGCAGTTCTTC
TRBD2 | TRBJ2-7 | . | TRBV6-5 | CASSYSIPLTRKGGYYEQYF | TGTGCCAGCAGTTACTCGATCCCCCTTACTAGAAAGGGAGGGTACTACGAGCAGTACTTC
TRBD1 | TRBJ1-1 | few | TRBV28 | CASRRTGVDTEAFF | TGTGCCAGCAGACGTACAGGGGTGGACACTGAAGCTTTCTTT
. | TRBJ1-3 | . | TRBV20-1 | CSAQTVGTGNTIYF | TGCAGTGCCCAAACAGTTGGAACTGGAAACACCATATATTTT
TRBD2 | TRBJ2-3 | . | TRBV20-1 | CSASAERERDTQYF | TGCAGTGCTAGTGCAGAGCGGGAAAGAGATACGCAGTATTTT
. | TRBJ2-3 | many | TRBV20-1 | CSATKVAADTQYF | TGCAGTGCTACGAAGGTAGCCGCAGATACGCAGTATTTT
TRBD1 | TRBJ2-7 | many | TRBV20-1 | CSAKKYGQGYEQYF | TGCAGTGCTAAAAAATACGGACAGGGCTACGAGCAGTACTTC
TRBD2 | TRBJ2-5 | many | TRBV7-2 | CASSLEAGGRGTQYF | TGTGCCAGCAGCTTAGAAGCGGGGGGCCGAGGGACCCAGTACTTC
. | TRBJ1-1 | many | TRBV15 | CATSTRPNTEAFF | TGTGCCACCAGCACCCGGCCGAACACTGAAGCTTTCTTT
TRBD2 | TRBJ2-3 | few | TRBV6-1 | CASSVLAGGPTDTQYF | TGTGCCAGCAGTGTACTAGCGGGAGGGCCCACAGATACGCAGTATTTT
. | TRBJ1-2 | . | TRBV7-9 | CASSERGGYTF | TGTGCCAGCAGCGAACGGGGTGGCTACACCTTC
TRBD2 | TRBJ2-4 | . | TRBV15 | CATSKLAGALAKNIQYF | TGTGCCACCAGCAAACTAGCGGGCGCTTTAGCCAAAAACATTCAGTACTTC
TRBD2 | TRBJ2-5 | many | TRBV6-2/TRBV6-3 | CASRAGGIQETQYF | TGTGCCAGCCGAGCGGGGGGGATCCAAGAGACCCAGTACTTC
. | TRBJ2-7 | few | TRBV7-9 | CASSYARGLEYEQYF | TGTGCCAGCAGCTACGCAAGGGGTTTGGAATACGAGCAGTACTTC
TRBD1 | TRBJ1-2 | once | TRBV20-1 | CSARGPFSGTGGYTF | TGCAGTGCTAGAGGCCCCTTTTCAGGGACAGGAGGCTACACCTTC
. | TRBJ2-7 | many | TRBV7-8 | CASSLGTGRGEQYF | TGTGCCAGCAGCTTAGGGACAGGCCGGGGGGAGCAGTACTTC
. | TRBJ1-1 | many | TRBV7-2 | CASSPSLRLGTEAFF | TGTGCCAGCAGCCCAAGCCTCAGGCTGGGTACTGAAGCTTTCTTT
. | TRBJ1-5 | many | TRBV28 | CASSQGLSQPQHF | TGTGCCAGCAGCCAGGGGTTAAGTCAGCCCCAGCATTTT
TRBD2 | TRBJ2-7 | few | TRBV4-1 | CASSQATSGGESYEQYF | TGCGCCAGCAGCCAAGCGACTAGCGGGGGGGAATCCTACGAGCAGTACTTC
. | TRBJ2-7 | many | TRBV11-3 | CASGNSLSYEQYF | TGTGCCAGCGGAAACTCGCTCTCCTACGAGCAGTACTTC
TRBD1 | TRBJ1-1 | . | TRBV6-2/TRBV6-3 | CASRAGTGSSEAFF | TGTGCCAGCAGGGCCGGGACAGGGTCGAGTGAAGCTTTCTTT
. | TRBJ1-5 | many | TRBV10-2 | CASSESGAYSQHF | TGCGCCAGCAGTGAGTCGGGGGCTTACTCCCAGCATTTT
. | TRBJ1-5 | many | TRBV10-3 | CAISGGPVGASQPQHF | TGTGCCATCAGTGGGGGTCCGGTGGGGGCGAGTCAGCCCCAGCATTTT
. | TRBJ1-2 | many | TRBV12-3/TRBV12-4 | CASSQTPNYGYTF | TGTGCCAGCAGCCAAACCCCTAACTATGGCTACACCTTC
TRBD1 | TRBJ1-6 | few | TRBV7-9 | CASSLKTGTGDSPLHF | TGTGCCAGCAGCTTAAAGACCGGGACAGGGGATTCACCCCTCCACTTT
. | TRBJ2-5 | many | TRBV7-2 | CASSLDLGPWETQYF | TGTGCCAGCAGCTTAGACCTAGGGCCTTGGGAGACCCAGTACTTC
. | TRBJ1-2 | many | TRBV20-1 | CSAGGGTDYGYTF | TGCAGTGCTGGAGGGGGGACGGACTATGGCTACACCTTC
. | TRBJ1-5 | many | TRBV12-3/TRBV12-4 | CASTRDRFNQPQHF | TGTGCCAGCACCCGGGACCGCTTCAATCAGCCCCAGCATTTT
. | TRBJ1-1 | . | TRBV20-1 | CSASTGGGNTEAFF | TGCAGTGCTAGTACTGGCGGGGGGAACACTGAAGCTTTCTTT
TRBD1 | TRBJ1-4 | many | TRBV11-1 | CASSHKGTAEKLFF | TGTGCCAGCAGCCATAAGGGGACAGCGGAAAAACTGTTTTTT
TRBD2 | TRBJ2-1 | many | TRBV12-3/TRBV12-4 | CASSLAGLAANRGNEQFF | TGTGCCAGCAGTTTAGCTGGACTAGCGGCAAACCGTGGGAATGAGCAGTTCTTC
. | TRBJ1-2 | few | TRBV29-1 | CSVDEIRTRNYGYTF | TGCAGCGTTGACGAAATTCGGACGAGGAACTATGGCTACACCTTC
TRBD2 | TRBJ2-1 | many | TRBV7-9 | CASSPWGLAGSYNEQFF | TGTGCCAGCAGCCCTTGGGGACTAGCGGGCTCCTACAATGAGCAGTTCTTC
. | TRBJ2-5 | many | TRBV6-1 | CAATRVDREETQYF | TGTGCCGCCACCAGGGTCGACCGGGAAGAGACCCAGTACTTC
. | TRBJ2-5 | many | TRBV5-1 | CASSQPPYQETQYF | TGCGCCAGCAGCCAACCTCCGTACCAAGAGACCCAGTACTTC
TRBD2 | TRBJ2-1 | many | TRBV5-1 | CASATSGGPPDEQFF | TGCGCCAGCGCGACTAGCGGGGGCCCCCCCGATGAGCAGTTCTTC
TRBD2 | TRBJ2-2 | . | TRBV29-1 | CSVESSGRNTGELFF | TGCAGCGTTGAGTCTAGCGGGCGGAACACCGGGGAGCTGTTTTTT
. | TRBJ2-7 | many | TRBV7-2 | CASSLEQYF | TGTGCCAGCAGCTTGGAGCAGTACTTC
TRBD1 | TRBJ2-7 | . | TRBV29-1 | CSVEVGYRGEYEQYF | TGCAGCGTTGAAGTCGGGTACAGGGGGGAGTACGAGCAGTACTTC
TRBD1 | TRBJ2-3 | once | TRBV20-1 | CSAMDRGRWGGTDTQYF | TGCAGTGCTATGGACAGGGGTCGTTGGGGAGGTACAGATACGCAGTATTTT
. | TRBJ1-6 | few | TRBV12-3/TRBV12-4 | CASRGQINSPLHF | TGTGCCAGCAGAGGACAGATTAATTCACCCCTCCACTTT
. | TRBJ2-3 | many | TRBV20-1 | CSARDIGTDTQYF | TGCAGTGCTAGAGATATCGGCACAGATACGCAGTATTTT
TRBD1 | TRBJ2-7 | few | TRBV9 | CASSVATTGDEQYF | TGTGCCAGCAGCGTAGCGACGACAGGGGACGAGCAGTACTTC
TRBD1 | TRBJ2-6 | . | TRBV6-1 | CASSRTGGSGANVLTF | TGTGCCAGCAGTAGGACAGGGGGATCTGGGGCCAACGTCCTGACTTTC
TRBD2 | TRBJ2-7 | . | TRBV30 | CAWAPPSGHEQYF | TGTGCCTGGGCCCCCCCTAGCGGCCACGAGCAGTACTTC
TRBD2 | TRBJ2-5 | many | TRBV28 | CASTPTGLAKETQYF | TGTGCCAGCACCCCCACGGGACTAGCGAAAGAGACCCAGTACTTC
TRBD2 | TRBJ2-4 | few | TRBV6-2/TRBV6-3 | CASSYASGKNIQYF | TGTGCCAGCAGTTACGCTAGCGGGAAAAACATTCAGTACTTC
. | TRBJ2-3 | many | TRBV20-1 | CSVRGRIGTDTQYF | TGCAGTGTTAGAGGCAGGATCGGCACAGATACGCAGTATTTT